Following are 27 T cell receptor beta chains from one sample sequenced in a study of blood T cell repertoires in COVID-19. Sequencing used immunoSEQ multiplex PCR; TCRdb keeps in-frame clones, though not all of them. The table has about 210,000 clones, approximately 86% seen once. Material for sequencing was PBMCs or T cells enriched from blood (not recorded which). These receptors came from a middle-aged woman in a cohort exposed to, infected with or recovered from COVID-19 (not recorded which).

This chain joins TRBV7-9 and TRBJ2-5; D gene ambiguous. This CDR3 is built from 12 residues. Per the germline V gene, CDR1 is SEHNR and CDR2 is FQNEAQ (reference sequence). V was clipped by 8 bases and J by 1 base, with 8 bases between them. Here the CDR3 DNA reads TGTGCCAGCGAGGCTCGCCAAGAGACCCAGTACTTC. This sequence encodes CASEARQETQYF.

This chain joins TRBV4-1 and TRBJ2-1, with 7 bases identical to TRBD2. With 0 bases clipped from V and 7 bases from J, the junction kept 3 bases outside the gene matches. Germline-derived CDR1 and CDR2 are MGHRA and YSYEKL. This CDR3 has 14 amino acids. The CDR3 bases are TGCGCCAGCAGCCAAGACCGGGAGGAGAATGAGCAGTTCTTC. Encoded protein: CASSQDREENEQFF.

Written as DNA, the CDR3 is TGTGCCAGAAGCTCGAACCGGGACAACCGATTCTCCTATAATTCACCCCTCCACTTT. This translates into CARSSNRDNRFSYNSPLHF. The chain employs TRBV5-3 and TRBJ1-6, with a tentative D call TRBD1 (6 bases). TRBV5-3 is treated as an ORF (open reading frame) with a function not yet certain. This CDR3 is 19 amino acids long. With 3 bases removed from V and 0 bases from J, the gap between germline ends came to 19 bases.

The chain couples TRBV4-1 to TRBJ2-1; TRBD2 is a possible D gene (6 bases). The ends were cut back, 0 bases at V and 0 bases at J, with 18 bases in the middle. The germline V gene has CDR1 MGHRA and CDR2 YSYEKL. The CDR3 covers 19 residues. The CDR3 bases are TGCGCCAGCAGCCAAGATCGGGTCGGGAGACGGAGCTCCTACAATGAGCAGTTCTTC. Encoded protein: CASSQDRVGRRSSYNEQFF.

This sequence joins TRBV27 and TRBJ1-4; possibly TRBD1 for D (6 bases). CDR3 length equals 17 residues. Germline V gene data show CDR1 as MNHEY and CDR2 as SMNVEV (reference sequence). The V end was cut by 6 bases, the J end by 5 bases, with 22 bases between. The CDR3 sequence: CASSRGQYLGSNEKLFF. The CDR3 nucleotides read TGTGCCAGCAGCCGTGGACAGTATCTTGGTTCAAATGAAAAACTGTTTTTT.

The chain couples TRBV6-5 to TRBJ1-5, with D tentatively TRBD1 (5 bases). The germline V gene has CDR1 MNHEY and CDR2 SVGAGI. V lost 0 bases to trimming and J lost 4 bases, with 10 bases between them. This CDR3 contains 15 residues. For the CDR3, the DNA is TGTGCCAGCAGTTACTCACAGGAATCGAATCAGCCCCAGCATTTT. It translates to CASSYSQESNQPQHF.

The chain combines TRBV18 with TRBJ1-6, with D possibly being TRBD1 (6 bases). The germline V gene has CDR1 KGHSH and CDR2 LQKENI. This CDR3 spans 16 amino acids. V dropped 3 bases and J dropped 10 bases, with 19 bases sitting between them. The CDR3 nucleotides read TGTGCCAGCTCACCGCAAGGACAGCTCAGGGAATCACCCCTCCACTTT. Translating it yields CASSPQGQLRESPLHF.

CDR3 sequence: CASSVDGRAPPGELFF. As DNA, the CDR3 is TGTGCCAGCAGCGTAGACGGGAGGGCCCCCCCCGGGGAGCTGTTTTTT. The J gene is TRBJ2-2, the V gene TRBV9; 8 bases align to TRBD2. Germline trimming cut 0 bases from V and 6 bases from J; bases unmatched to any gene: 7. Germline CDR1 reads SGDLS; CDR2 reads YYNGEE. The CDR3 sequence is 16 residues long.

V usage is TRBV7-9 and J usage is TRBJ1-1; 8 nucleotides align to TRBD1. CDR1 and CDR2 from the germline V gene are SEHNR and FQNEAQ (reference sequence). The CDR3 contains 15 residues. J gave up 1 base and V 6 bases, and 7 bases lay outside the gene matches. The CDR3 sequence is CASRKPGQANTEAFF. The DNA of the CDR3 is TGTGCCAGCAGAAAGCCGGGACAGGCGAACACTGAAGCTTTCTTT.

This clone was seen only once. The V and J genes are TRBV9 and TRBJ2-3; no definite D call. In germline, CDR1 is SGDLS, CDR2 YYNGEE. With 6 bases removed from V and 2 bases from J, the gap between germline ends came to 13 bases. This CDR3 comprises 14 residues. The CDR3 sequence is CASTQARSTDTQYF. In DNA form, the CDR3 reads TGTGCCAGCACCCAAGCTCGATCCACAGATACGCAGTATTTT.

This chain joins TRBV6-5 and TRBJ2-7; a weak D match, TRBD1 (5 bases). The CDR3 consists of 12 residues. The germline CDR1 and CDR2 sequences are MNHEY and SVGAGI. The V gene lost 6 bases and the J gene lost 6 bases, with 12 bases spanning the gap. The CDR3 loop is CASSFSRGEQYF. The CDR3 DNA sequence: TGTGCCAGCAGCTTCAGTAGGGGCGAGCAGTACTTC.

The chain recombines TRBV5-1 with TRBJ1-2, with D unresolved. The CDR3 sequence is 13 residues long. Trimming took 0 bases from V and 5 from J, leaving 8 bases between them. Germline loops: CDR1 SGHRS, CDR2 YFSETQ. Here the CDR3 reads CASSLDFEYGYTF. CDR3 nucleotide sequence: TGCGCCAGCAGCTTGGACTTCGAGTATGGCTACACCTTC.

The genes are TRBV6-5 and TRBJ1-5; D uncertain. Germline loops: CDR1 MNHEY, CDR2 SVGAGI. Between the trimmed V and J ends, which lost 7 bases and 7 bases, there was a span of 14 bases. The CDR3 is 13 amino acids. The CDR3 loop reads CASNIGERQPQHF. The CDR3 nucleotides read TGTGCCAGCAATATCGGGGAGAGGCAGCCCCAGCATTTT.

This clone appeared a single time. V usage is TRBV5-1 and J usage is TRBJ1-1; 8 bases align to TRBD1. In germline, CDR1 is SGHRS, CDR2 YFSETQ. V dropped 0 bases and J dropped 1; count of bases not matched to a gene: 2. The CDR3 contains 15 residues. DNA for the CDR3: TGCGCCAGCAGCTTGGTAGGGACAGGGAACACTGAAGCTTTCTTT. This translates into CASSLVGTGNTEAFF.

This clone was detected only once. The chain recombines TRBV24-1 with TRBJ2-1; TRBD2 matches at 9 bases. The CDR3 has 17 amino acids. The J segment lost 0 bases and the V segment lost 2 bases, leaving 4 bases of the junction unmatched. Germline values: CDR1 KGHDR, CDR2 SFDVKD. The CDR3: CATSDWASGTSYNEQFF. The CDR3 nucleotides are TGTGCCACCAGTGATTGGGCTAGCGGGACCTCCTACAATGAGCAGTTCTTC.

The chain links TRBV12-3 or TRBV12-4 to TRBJ1-2; TRBD1 might be the D (6 bases). Between the trimmed V and J ends, which lost 7 bases and 2 bases, there was a span of 11 bases. The CDR3 runs 13 residues. For the CDR3, the DNA is TGTGCCAGCACTATGGGGGCGAACTATGGCTACACCTTC. The encoded protein is CASTMGANYGYTF.

Comment on this clone: In the same sample, other DNA sequences code for this CDR3. The rearrangement joins TRBV19 to TRBJ2-7; the D is unclear. Trimming removed 5 bases from V and 0 bases from J, with 8 bases in between. Germline-derived CDR1 and CDR2 are LNHDA and SQIVND (reference sequence). This CDR3 has 13 residues. The CDR3 bases are TGTGCCAGTAGTGCTCACTCCTCCTACGAGCAGTACTTC. Translation: CASSAHSSYEQYF.

The chain carries TRBV13 and TRBJ2-3, with D hard to call. In germline, CDR1 is PRHDT, CDR2 FYEKMQ (reference sequence). The V end lost 4 bases, the J end lost 1 base, and 12 bases lay between the germline ends. The CDR3 extends over 15 amino acids. The CDR3 reads CASSSRFVRTDTQYF. CDR3 in DNA: TGTGCCAGCAGCTCGAGATTCGTCCGCACAGATACGCAGTATTTT. The full variable domain, rest sourced from reference TRBV13 and TRBJ2-3, is AAGVIQSPRHLIKEKRETATLKCYPIPRHDTVYWYQQGPGQDPQFLISFYEKMQSDKGSIPDRFSAQQFSDYHSELNMSSLELGDSALYFCASSSRFVRTDTQYFGPGTRLTVL.

On this clone: At one of its ends the junction is not consistent with the germline gene, which may arise from a read error. CDR3 sequence reads: CATSKTSGYNGQFF. The CDR3 DNA sequence: TGTGCCACCAGCAAGACTAGCGGATACAATGGGCAGTTCTTC. V and J are TRBV15 and TRBJ2-1; 9 bases align to TRBD2. The germline CDR1 and CDR2 sequences are LNHNV and YYDKDF (reference sequence). This CDR3 spans 14 amino acids. The full variable domain, rest sourced from reference TRBV15 and TRBJ2-1, is DAMVIQNPRYQVTQFGKPVTLSCSQTLNHNVMYWYQQKSSQAPKLLFHYYDKDFNNEADTPDNFQSRRPNTSFCFLDIRSPGLGDTAMYLCATSKTSGYNGQFFGPGTRLTVL.

This clone was recorded once. The V gene is TRBV5-6, the J gene TRBJ1-4; the D gene is possibly TRBD1 (5 bases). V lost 4 bases and J 0 bases, leaving 16 bases between the germline ends. The length of the CDR3 is 17 residues. Germline V lookup: CDR1 SGHDT, CDR2 YYEEEE. The CDR3 region has the DNA TGTGCCAGCAGCCTGACAGTGACCCTTGCAACTAATGAAAAACTGTTTTTT. Amino acids: CASSLTVTLATNEKLFF. Full variable domain (outside the CDR3, taken from reference TRBV5-6 and TRBJ1-4): DAGVTQSPTHLIKTRGQQVTLRCSPKSGHDTVSWYQQALGQGPQFIFQYYEEEERQRGNFPDRFSGHQFPNYSSELNVNALLLGDSALYLCASSLTVTLATNEKLFFGSGTQLSVL.

V gene TRBV4-1 combines with J gene TRBJ2-7, with 7 bases lining up with TRBD1. Per the germline V gene, CDR1 is MGHRA and CDR2 is YSYEKL. The CDR3 has 14 amino acids. V was pared by 2 bases and J by 3 bases, with 4 bases of the junction left unmatched. DNA of the CDR3: TGCGCCAGCAGCCAACCGGGACAGAACTACGAGCAGTACTTC. It translates to CASSQPGQNYEQYF.

This clone was seen only a few times. Other nucleotide sequences in the sample specify the same CDR3. The chain couples TRBV4-1 to TRBJ1-5; a possible D gene is TRBD1 (5 bases). The CDR3 is 15 amino acids. V was clipped by 1 base and J by 0 bases, with 7 bases between them. The germline gives CDR1 MGHRA, CDR2 YSYEKL. The CDR3 reads CASSQGQNSNQPQHF. The CDR3 DNA reads as TGCGCCAGCAGCCAAGGACAGAATAGCAATCAGCCCCAGCATTTT.

The rearrangement links TRBV3-1 (or the pseudogene TRBV3-2) to TRBJ2-7; 9 bases map to TRBD1. The trim removed 1 base at V and 4 bases at J, leaving 8 bases unmatched. In germline, CDR1 is LGHDT, CDR2 YNNKEL (reference sequence). The CDR3 spans 16 residues. CDR3 in DNA: TGTGCCAGCAGCCAAGGTGGGGGACAGGGCCCGTACGAGCAGTACTTC. Amino acid sequence: CASSQGGGQGPYEQYF.

This chain connects TRBV4-1 to TRBJ2-3, with TRBD1 as a possible D gene (6 bases). Germline CDR1 reads MGHRA; CDR2 reads YSYEKL. With 6 bases removed from V and 7 bases from J, the gap between germline ends came to 26 bases. The CDR3 runs to 17 residues. The CDR3 DNA follows: TGCGCCAGCAGTCCAAGGGGGAACGAAAACTCACAGAATACGCAGTATTTT. Its translation: CASSPRGNENSQNTQYF.

The V gene is TRBV6-6, the J gene TRBJ2-7; 9 bases line up with TRBD1. V was pared by 2 bases and J by 4 bases, with 6 bases of the junction left unmatched. The germline V gene encodes CDR1 MNHNY and CDR2 SVGAGI (reference sequence). This CDR3 region has 15 residues. This CDR3 reads CASSYRGQGDYEQYF. CDR3 bases: TGTGCCAGCAGTTACAGGGGACAGGGTGATTACGAGCAGTACTTC.

As DNA, the CDR3 is TGTGCCAGCAGCCCGGGACAGCTATTCTACAATGAGCAGTTCTTC. Translated, it gives CASSPGQLFYNEQFF. The chain employs TRBV6-5 and TRBJ2-1; 7 nucleotides align to TRBD1. CDR1 and CDR2 from the germline V gene are MNHEY and SVGAGI. After removal of 6 bases from V and 3 bases from J, the junction contained 8 bases not matched to a gene. This CDR3 spans 15 amino acids.

This chain links TRBV12-5 with TRBJ1-4; 8 bases are a match to TRBD1. Germline V CDR1 and CDR2: LGHNT, FRNRAP. The J segment lost 8 bases and the V segment lost 4 bases, leaving 15 bases of the junction unmatched. The CDR3 has 17 amino acids. The CDR3 is CASGSPTQGAGREKLFF. In DNA, the CDR3 is TGTGCTAGTGGTTCCCCCACCCAGGGGGCAGGTCGGGAAAAACTGTTTTTT. Based on the CDR3 plus reference TRBV12-5 and TRBJ1-4, the full variable domain is DARVTQTPRHKVTEMGQEVTMRCQPILGHNTVFWYRQTMMQGLELLAYFRNRAPLDDSGMPKDRFSAEMPDATLATLKIQPSEPRDSAVYFCASGSPTQGAGREKLFFGSGTQLSVL.